These 10 T cell receptor beta chains originate from one sample sequenced in a study of shared clonotypes between healthy human individuals. Measured with immunoSEQ multiplex PCR; TCRdb has only the in-frame clones, and not every one. The sample holds under 1,100,000 clones, under 80% seen once. Sequenced input: memory CD4+ T cells sorted from blood. As to subset: CD45RA-negative fraction. These receptors came from a man aged 18 to 30 in good health.

The genes are TRBV30 and TRBJ2-3, with no clear D. Germline V gene sequence: CDR1 GTSNPN, CDR2 SVGIG (reference sequence). V was pared by 5 bases and J by 2 bases, with 8 bases between. The CDR3 sequence is 12 residues long. The chain's CDR3 is CAWCPNTDTQYF. DNA of the CDR3: TGTGCCTGGTGCCCAAACACAGATACGCAGTATTTT. Based on the CDR3 plus reference TRBV30 and TRBJ2-3, the full variable domain is SQTIHQWPATLVQPVGSPLSLECTVEGTSNPNLYWYRQAAGRGLQLLFYSVGIGQISSEVPQNLSASRPQDRQFILSSKKLLLSDSGFYLCAWCPNTDTQYFGPGTRLTVL.

This clone has just one count. A read error likely explains this, since a far larger clone differs by one base. Other DNA sequences within the sample encode an identical CDR3. The chain recombines TRBV28 with TRBJ1-4; D gene ambiguous. The CDR3 runs 14 residues. From germline, CDR1 is MDHEN and CDR2 SYDVKM. CDR3 coding DNA: TGTGCCAGCAGCTTGACGGGAATTAATCAAAAACTGTTTTTT. Encoded protein: CASSLTGINQKLFF.

The V call is TRBV6-6, the J call TRBJ1-4; TRBD1 is a possible D gene (5 bases). In germline, CDR1 is MNHNY, CDR2 SVGAGI (reference sequence). The CDR3 runs to 14 residues. V was trimmed by 6 bases and J by 4 bases, leaving 12 bases between them. The CDR3 DNA reads as TGTGCCAGCAGAGGAGTCAGGGATAATGAAAAACTGTTTTTT. Translation: CASRGVRDNEKLFF.

This clone was observed a few times. The V and J genes are TRBV14 and TRBJ1-1; TRBD1 is a possible D gene (5 bases). The CDR3 has 13 residues. CDR1 SGHDN and CDR2 FVKESK come from the germline V gene. V lost 4 bases to trimming and J lost 1 base, with 7 bases between them. CDR3 amino acids: CASSRQQNTEAFF. CDR3 DNA: TGTGCCAGCAGCCGACAGCAGAACACTGAAGCTTTCTTT.

The V gene is TRBV6-5, the J gene TRBJ2-6; perhaps TRBD2 as D (6 bases). Trimming took off 2 bases at V and 2 bases at J, with 10 bases between the two ends. The germline gives CDR1 MNHEY, CDR2 SVGAGI. The CDR3 spans 16 residues. The CDR3 loop is CASSYLGGAGANVLTF. The CDR3 coding sequence is TGTGCCAGCAGTTACCTAGGCGGGGCTGGGGCCAACGTCCTGACTTTC.

The table lists this clone with a count of one. The gene calls are TRBV7-9 and TRBJ1-1; D gene ambiguous. The length of the CDR3 is 13 residues. CDR1 and CDR2 (germline): SEHNR, FQNEAQ (reference sequence). Trimming took 0 bases from V and 4 from J, leaving 6 bases between them. CDR3 sequence (DNA): TGTGCCAGCAGCTTAGCGCCTGGCACTGAAGCTTTCTTT. Amino acids: CASSLAPGTEAFF.

This chain links TRBV2 with TRBJ2-1, with 10 bases aligning to TRBD1. The CDR3 spans 14 residues. V dropped 5 bases and J dropped 4; count of bases not matched to a gene: 2. Germline CDR1 is SNHLY and CDR2 is FYNNEI. This CDR3 is CASSWTGGYNEQFF. Here the CDR3 DNA reads TGTGCCAGCAGTTGGACAGGGGGTTACAATGAGCAGTTCTTC.

The chain joins TRBV7-2 to TRBJ2-3; 7 bases match TRBD1. Germline trimming cut 3 bases from V and 1 base from J; bases unmatched to any gene: 4. This CDR3 comprises 15 residues. Germline CDR1 SGHTA, CDR2 FQGNSA. CDR3 bases: TGTGCCAGCAGCTTGAGACAGGGAGGCACAGATACGCAGTATTTT. This sequence encodes CASSLRQGGTDTQYF.

This chain uses TRBV6-1 with TRBJ1-4; D perhaps matches TRBD1 (5 bases). CDR1 MNHNS and CDR2 SASEGT come from the germline V gene. CDR3 length: 16 residues. With 3 bases removed from V and 3 bases from J, the gap between germline ends came to 14 bases. The CDR3 sequence is CASSDFGDRPNEKLFF. The CDR3 coding sequence is TGTGCCAGCAGTGACTTTGGCGACAGACCTAATGAAAAACTGTTTTTT.

The chain couples TRBV7-2 to TRBJ2-7, with D unclear. V lost 5 bases, J lost 1 base, and 15 bases lay in between. The CDR3 covers 15 residues. CDR1 and CDR2 from the germline V gene are SGHTA and FQGNSA. CDR3 protein: CASSLSPLSSYEQYF. The CDR3 nucleotides read TGTGCCAGCAGCCTTTCGCCCCTCTCGTCCTACGAGCAGTACTTC.